The 21 T cell receptor beta chains listed next were all sequenced from one sample in a study of blood T cell repertoires in COVID-19. The protocol was immunoSEQ multiplex PCR, while the TCRdb copy is restricted to in-frame clones and leaves out a portion. The sample shows about 330,000 clones, over 80% of them seen only once. Sequencing was performed on peripheral blood. Every receptor here comes from a man under 40 with COVID-19, enrolled during active disease.

This rearrangement joins TRBV7-2 to TRBJ1-1; weak D call: TRBD1 (5 bases). Trimming removed 3 bases at V and 11 bases at J, with 25 bases between. Germline V gene sequence: CDR1 SGHTA, CDR2 FQGNSA. The CDR3 has 16 amino acids. The CDR3 protein is CASSFRTSGLHLGAFF. DNA of the CDR3: TGTGCCAGCAGCTTCCGCACCTCGGGACTTCATCTAGGGGCTTTCTTT.

This chain uses TRBV6-6 with TRBJ1-4, with D tentatively TRBD1 (6 bases). This CDR3 contains 15 residues. Germline V lookup: CDR1 MNHNY, CDR2 SVGAGI (reference sequence). The V and J ends lost 7 bases and 8 bases respectively, with 20 bases between them. CDR3 bases: TGTGCCAGCAAACTCACCCGGGGGGGCGGAGAAAAACTGTTTTTT. Encoded protein: CASKLTRGGGEKLFF.

The V gene is TRBV7-2, the J gene TRBJ1-2; 9 nucleotides match TRBD1. The CDR3 extends over 15 amino acids. The junction had 7 bases not matched to a gene; V was cut back by 5 bases and J by 3 bases. CDR1 is SGHTA, CDR2 FQGNSA, per germline. CDR3 loop: CASSPDRGADYGYTF. The CDR3 DNA reads as TGTGCCAGCAGCCCCGACAGGGGGGCAGACTATGGCTACACCTTC.

The chain employs TRBV5-5 and TRBJ2-3, with D maybe TRBD2 (6 bases). Per the germline V gene, CDR1 is SGHKS and CDR2 is YYEKEE (reference sequence). Trimming left V 0 bases short and J 2 bases short, with 16 bases between. The CDR3 spans 17 residues. This CDR3 reads CASSLGVAGITTDTQYF. The CDR3 nucleotides read TGTGCCAGCAGCTTGGGGGTGGCGGGGATTACCACAGATACGCAGTATTTT.

The J gene is TRBJ2-1, the V gene TRBV7-9; 7 nucleotides agree with TRBD1. Per the germline V gene, CDR1 is SEHNR and CDR2 is FQNEAQ (reference sequence). Trimming took 2 bases from V and 3 from J; bases not matched to a gene: 13. The CDR3 contains 18 residues. The CDR3 DNA reads TGTGCCAGCAGCTTAAGCGCGACCTCCGGGACAGACTACAATGAGCAGTTCTTC. Translated, it gives CASSLSATSGTDYNEQFF.

This clone was found a few times. The chain recombines TRBV6-2 or TRBV6-3 with TRBJ1-5; 8 bases are shared with TRBD1. The ends lost 2 bases at V and 6 bases at J; junction bases unmatched: 9. CDR1 and CDR2 (germline): MNHEY, SVGEGT. The length of the CDR3 is 16 residues. This CDR3 reads CASSYTGQGIGQPQHF. In DNA form, the CDR3 reads TGTGCCAGCAGTTACACAGGACAGGGAATAGGTCAGCCCCAGCATTTT.

This clone showed up just a few times. The chain combines TRBV9 with TRBJ1-2, with 8 nucleotides matching TRBD1. Trimming at V came to 0 bases and at J to 2 bases, leaving 6 bases not matched to a gene. The CDR3 runs to 16 residues. Germline V gives CDR1 SGDLS, CDR2 YYNGEE. CDR3 DNA: TGTGCCAGCAGCGTAGCACCAGGGGGCGAAAACTATGGCTACACCTTC. This sequence encodes CASSVAPGGENYGYTF.

V usage is TRBV7-2 and J usage is TRBJ1-2, with D perhaps matching TRBD1 (5 bases). The germline V gene encodes CDR1 SGHTA and CDR2 FQGNSA. Trimming removed 0 bases from V and 5 bases from J, with 13 bases in between. The CDR3 sequence is 15 residues long. CDR3 amino acids: CASSLAGGSGYGYTF. The DNA of the CDR3 is TGTGCCAGCAGCTTAGCGGGGGGATCTGGTTATGGCTACACCTTC.

The chain carries TRBV19 and TRBJ2-3; TRBD1 might be the D (7 bases). CDR3 size: 15 residues. Germline loops: CDR1 LNHDA, CDR2 SQIVND (reference sequence). Trimming pared 5 bases from V and 1 base from J, leaving 13 bases between. The CDR3 is CASSFLRGGTDTQYF. The CDR3 DNA follows: TGTGCCAGTAGTTTCCTCAGGGGGGGCACAGATACGCAGTATTTT.

The chain has TRBV7-2 and TRBJ2-1, with TRBD2 matching over 14 bases. Germline V lookup: CDR1 SGHTA, CDR2 FQGNSA. With 1 base clipped from V and 6 bases from J, the junction kept 2 bases outside the gene matches. The CDR3 consists of 16 residues. CDR3 DNA: TGTGCCAGCAGCTTAGGACTAGCGGGGGGGATCAATGAGCAGTTCTTC. This gives the protein CASSLGLAGGINEQFF.

The CDR3 DNA sequence: TGTGCCAGCAGCCAGCTTGGGAGCTACAATGAGCAGTTCTTC. Translation: CASSQLGSYNEQFF. V and J are TRBV3-1 (or the pseudogene TRBV3-2) and TRBJ2-1; D possibly corresponds to TRBD2 (5 bases). Trimming removed 3 bases from V and 3 bases from J, with 9 bases in between. Germline CDR1 reads LGHDT; CDR2 reads YNNKEL (reference sequence). The CDR3 has 14 amino acids.

The chain has TRBV25-1 and TRBJ1-2; D possibly corresponds to TRBD1 (5 bases). The CDR3 consists of 14 residues. The V end was cut by 3 bases, the J end by 4 bases, with 12 bases between. CDR1 MGHDK and CDR2 SYGVNS come from the germline V gene. The CDR3 nucleotides are TGTGCCAGCAGTGACCCAGGGTCGGGCTATGGCTACACCTTC. It is translated as CASSDPGSGYGYTF.

The genes are TRBV4-1 and TRBJ1-6; D is ambiguous. The V end was cut by 3 bases, the J end by 0 bases, with 15 bases between. The V gene's germline CDR1 is MGHRA and CDR2 YSYEKL. The CDR3 is made up of 18 amino acids. The CDR3 coding sequence is TGCGCCAGCAGCCAGCGAGGTCCCCTAAGCTCCTATAATTCACCCCTCCACTTT. It specifies CASSQRGPLSSYNSPLHF.

The chain has TRBV27 and TRBJ2-3; D is ambiguous. This CDR3 has 15 amino acids. With 3 bases removed from V and 2 bases from J, the gap between germline ends came to 12 bases. Germline lookup yields CDR1 MNHEY and CDR2 SMNVEV (reference sequence). Written as DNA, the CDR3 is TGTGCCAGCAGTTTTAGCTATGGTGACACAGATACGCAGTATTTT. Translated, it gives CASSFSYGDTDTQYF.

The chain employs TRBV24-1 and TRBJ2-3; D may be TRBD1 (6 bases). Germline V gene lookup returns CDR1 KGHDR and CDR2 SFDVKD. V shed 2 bases and J shed 4 bases, with 12 bases lying between them. The CDR3 covers 15 residues. CDR3: CATSDSTGTADTQYF. CDR3 sequence (DNA): TGTGCCACCAGTGATTCTACAGGGACGGCAGATACGCAGTATTTT.

CDR3 nucleotides: TGTGCCAGCACCCGGACAGGGCGAGACATTCAGTACTTC. The encoded protein is CASTRTGRDIQYF. The chain links TRBV28 to TRBJ2-4; 8 bases align to TRBD1. The junction had 7 bases not matched to a gene; V was cut back by 7 bases and J by 8 bases. This CDR3 has 13 amino acids. Per the germline V gene, CDR1 is MDHEN and CDR2 is SYDVKM.

The V call is TRBV11-2, the J call TRBJ2-3; weak D call: TRBD2 (6 bases). CDR3 length equals 16 residues. Germline V lookup: CDR1 SGHAT, CDR2 FQNNGV. Trimming pared 4 bases from V and 4 bases from J, leaving 18 bases between. The CDR3 loop reads CASSSGLARGSDTQYF. The CDR3 DNA reads as TGTGCCAGCAGCTCGGGACTCGCCCGGGGATCAGATACGCAGTATTTT.

The gene calls are TRBV11-1 and TRBJ2-3; weak D call: TRBD1 (5 bases). CDR1 SGHAT and CDR2 FQDESV come from the germline V gene (reference sequence). CDR3 size: 16 residues. V was pared by 2 bases and J by 6 bases, with 18 bases between. The CDR3 DNA sequence: TGTGCCAGCAGCTTAAGGGGATGGTCTTTTGCTGATACGCAGTATTTT. It translates to CASSLRGWSFADTQYF.

The genes are TRBV14 and TRBJ2-1, with 14 bases aligning to TRBD2. Trimming removed 6 bases from V and 6 bases from J; junction bases left unmatched: 10. The CDR3 is made up of 17 amino acids. Germline lookup yields CDR1 SGHDN and CDR2 FVKESK. CDR3 protein: CASSPTPGLAGGNEQFF. DNA for the CDR3: TGTGCCAGCAGTCCCACACCTGGACTAGCGGGAGGCAATGAGCAGTTCTTC.

The chain has TRBV6-6 and TRBJ2-1, with 7 positions matching TRBD1. Germline CDR1 and CDR2: MNHNY and SVGAGI (reference sequence). The CDR3 loop spans 14 amino acids. V trimming: 6 bases; J trimming: 5 bases; junction bases outside the gene matches: 7. As DNA, the CDR3 is TGTGCCAGCAGCTCCCGGGACAGAAACAATGAGCAGTTCTTC. Protein sequence: CASSSRDRNNEQFF.

This sequence joins TRBV3-1 (or the pseudogene TRBV3-2) and TRBJ2-5; D is ambiguous. V was pared by 1 base and J by 5 bases, with 14 bases between. CDR1 is LGHDT, CDR2 YNNKEL, per germline (reference sequence). This CDR3 is 15 amino acids long. Here the CDR3 reads CASSQAIRAGETQYF. CDR3 bases: TGTGCCAGCAGCCAAGCTATTAGAGCCGGGGAGACCCAGTACTTC.